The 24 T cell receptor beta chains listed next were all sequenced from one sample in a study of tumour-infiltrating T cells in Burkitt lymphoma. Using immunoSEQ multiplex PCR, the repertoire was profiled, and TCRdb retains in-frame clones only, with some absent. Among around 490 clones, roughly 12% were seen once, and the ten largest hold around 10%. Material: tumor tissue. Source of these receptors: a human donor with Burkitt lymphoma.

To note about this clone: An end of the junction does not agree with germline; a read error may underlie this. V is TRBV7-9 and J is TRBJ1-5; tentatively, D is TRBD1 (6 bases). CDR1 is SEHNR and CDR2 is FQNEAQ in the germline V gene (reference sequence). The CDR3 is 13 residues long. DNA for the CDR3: TGTGCCAGCAGTTTAGGGGGAGATCAGCCCCAGCATTTT. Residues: CASSLGGDQPQHF. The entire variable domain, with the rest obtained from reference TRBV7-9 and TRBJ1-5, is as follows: DTGVSQNPRHKITKRGQNVTFRCDPISEHNRLYWYRQTLGQGPEFLTYFQNEAQLEKSRLLSDRFSAERPKGSFSTLEIQRTEQGDSAMYLCASSLGGDQPQHFGDGTRLSIL.

CDR3 amino acids: CASSLARLALERASYNEQFF. The CDR3 nucleotides read TGTGCCAGCAGCTTAGCCAGACTAGCACTTGAAAGGGCCTCCTACAATGAGCAGTTCTTC. The chain links TRBV11-3 to TRBJ2-1; 7 nucleotides agree with TRBD2. The CDR3 runs 20 residues. The V gene end was trimmed by 1 base and the J gene end by 0 bases; junction bases not matched to a gene: 15. Per germline, CDR1 SGHNT and CDR2 YENEEA.

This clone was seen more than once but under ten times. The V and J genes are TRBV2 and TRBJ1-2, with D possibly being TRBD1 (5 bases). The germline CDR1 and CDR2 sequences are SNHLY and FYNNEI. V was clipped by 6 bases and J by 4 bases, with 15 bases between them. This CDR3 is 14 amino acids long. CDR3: CASSQSQGSYGYTF. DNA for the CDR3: TGTGCCAGCAGCCAGAGTCAGGGAAGCTATGGCTACACCTTC.

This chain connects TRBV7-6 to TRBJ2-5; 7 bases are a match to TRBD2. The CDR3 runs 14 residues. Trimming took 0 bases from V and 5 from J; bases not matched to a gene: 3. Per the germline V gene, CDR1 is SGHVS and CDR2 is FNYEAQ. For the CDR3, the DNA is TGTGCCAGCAGCTTAGCGCCCGGGGGGGAGACCCAGTACTTC. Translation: CASSLAPGGETQYF.

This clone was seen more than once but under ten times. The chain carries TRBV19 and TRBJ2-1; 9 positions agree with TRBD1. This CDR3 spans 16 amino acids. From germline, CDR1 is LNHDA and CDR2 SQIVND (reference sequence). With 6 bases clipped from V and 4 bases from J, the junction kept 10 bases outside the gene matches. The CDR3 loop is CASSRGDRGIYNEQFF. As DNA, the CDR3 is TGTGCCAGTAGCAGGGGCGACAGGGGGATTTACAATGAGCAGTTCTTC.

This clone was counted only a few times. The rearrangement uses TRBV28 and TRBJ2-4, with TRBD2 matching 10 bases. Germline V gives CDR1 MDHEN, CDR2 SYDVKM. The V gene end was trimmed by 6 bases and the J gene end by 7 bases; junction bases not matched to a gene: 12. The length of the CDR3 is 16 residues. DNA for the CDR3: TGTGCCAGCAGCCCGATTGCAGCGGGAGGGCGTAACATTCAGTACTTC. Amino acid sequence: CASSPIAAGGRNIQYF.

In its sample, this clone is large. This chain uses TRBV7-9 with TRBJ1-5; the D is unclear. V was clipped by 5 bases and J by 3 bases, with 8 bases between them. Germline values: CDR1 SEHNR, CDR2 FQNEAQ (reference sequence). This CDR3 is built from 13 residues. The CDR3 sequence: CASSIGPNQPQHF. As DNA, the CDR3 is TGTGCCAGCAGCATCGGTCCCAATCAGCCCCAGCATTTT.

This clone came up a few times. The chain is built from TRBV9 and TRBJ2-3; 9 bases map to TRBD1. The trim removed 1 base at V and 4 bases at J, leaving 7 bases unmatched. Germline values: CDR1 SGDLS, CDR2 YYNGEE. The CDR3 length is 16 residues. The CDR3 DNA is TGTGCCAGCAGCGTATCCGGACAGGGGCTTCCAGATACGCAGTATTTT. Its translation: CASSVSGQGLPDTQYF.

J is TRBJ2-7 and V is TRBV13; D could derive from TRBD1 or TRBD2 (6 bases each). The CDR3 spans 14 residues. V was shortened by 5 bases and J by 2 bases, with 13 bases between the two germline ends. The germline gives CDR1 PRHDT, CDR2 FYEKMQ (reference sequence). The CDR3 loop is CASSPRGRTYEQYF. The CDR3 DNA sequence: TGTGCCAGCAGCCCTCGGGGGCGCACCTACGAGCAGTACTTC.

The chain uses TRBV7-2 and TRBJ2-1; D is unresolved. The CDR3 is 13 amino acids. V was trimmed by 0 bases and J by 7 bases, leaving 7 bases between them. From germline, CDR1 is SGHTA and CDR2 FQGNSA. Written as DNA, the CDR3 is TGTGCCAGCAGCTTAGCGCTCTGGAATGAGCAGTTCTTC. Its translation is CASSLALWNEQFF. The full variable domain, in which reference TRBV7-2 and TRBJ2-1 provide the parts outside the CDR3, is GAGVSQSPSNKVTEKGKDVELRCDPISGHTALYWYRQSLGQGLEFLIYFQGNSAPDKSGLPSDRFSAERTGGSVSTLTIQRTQQEDSAVYLCASSLALWNEQFFGPGTRLTVL.

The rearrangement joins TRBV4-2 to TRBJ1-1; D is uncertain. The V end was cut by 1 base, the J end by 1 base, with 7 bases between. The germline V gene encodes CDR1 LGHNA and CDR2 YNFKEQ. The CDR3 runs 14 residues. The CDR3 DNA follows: TGTGCCAGCAGCCAAGTTGGAGGGAACACTGAAGCTTTCTTT. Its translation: CASSQVGGNTEAFF.

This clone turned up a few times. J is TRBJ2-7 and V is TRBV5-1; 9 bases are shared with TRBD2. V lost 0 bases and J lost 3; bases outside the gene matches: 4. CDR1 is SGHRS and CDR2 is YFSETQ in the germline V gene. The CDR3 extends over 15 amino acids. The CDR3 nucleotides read TGCGCCAGCAGCTTGGTGGCTAGCGGGATCTACGAGCAGTACTTC. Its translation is CASSLVASGIYEQYF.

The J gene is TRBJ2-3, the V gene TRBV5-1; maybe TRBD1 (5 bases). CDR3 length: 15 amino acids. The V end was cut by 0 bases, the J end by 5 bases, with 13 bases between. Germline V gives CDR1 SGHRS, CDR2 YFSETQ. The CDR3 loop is CASSLAPGNGDTQYF. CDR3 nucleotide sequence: TGCGCCAGCAGCTTGGCTCCAGGGAACGGAGATACGCAGTATTTT.

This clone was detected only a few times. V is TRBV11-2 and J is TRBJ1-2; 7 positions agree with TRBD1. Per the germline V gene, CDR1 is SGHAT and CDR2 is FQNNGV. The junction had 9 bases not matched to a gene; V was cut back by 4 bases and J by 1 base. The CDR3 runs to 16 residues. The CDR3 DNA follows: TGTGCCAGCAGCTCTACCACCGACAGGGTTAACTATGGCTACACCTTC. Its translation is CASSSTTDRVNYGYTF.

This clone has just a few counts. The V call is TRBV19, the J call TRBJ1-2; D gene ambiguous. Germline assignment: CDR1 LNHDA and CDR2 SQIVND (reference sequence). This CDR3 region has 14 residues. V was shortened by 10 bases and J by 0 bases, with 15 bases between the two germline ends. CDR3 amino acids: CATTVDRANYGYTF. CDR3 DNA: TGTGCCACCACCGTCGATAGAGCTAACTATGGCTACACCTTC.

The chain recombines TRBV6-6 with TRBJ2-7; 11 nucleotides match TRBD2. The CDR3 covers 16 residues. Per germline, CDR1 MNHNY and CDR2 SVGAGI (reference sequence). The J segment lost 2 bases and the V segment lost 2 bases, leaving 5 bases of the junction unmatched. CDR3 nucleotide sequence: TGTGCCAGCAGTTACCCGTTAGCGGGAGGGCCCTACGAGCAGTACTTC. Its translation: CASSYPLAGGPYEQYF.

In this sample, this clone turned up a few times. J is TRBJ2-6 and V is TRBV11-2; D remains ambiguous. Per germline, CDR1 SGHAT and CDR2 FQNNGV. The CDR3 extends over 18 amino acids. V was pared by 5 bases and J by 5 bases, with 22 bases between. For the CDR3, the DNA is TGTGCCAGCAGCCGTGATGGAACACAACAAAGTCGGGCCAACGTCCTGACTTTC. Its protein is CASSRDGTQQSRANVLTF.

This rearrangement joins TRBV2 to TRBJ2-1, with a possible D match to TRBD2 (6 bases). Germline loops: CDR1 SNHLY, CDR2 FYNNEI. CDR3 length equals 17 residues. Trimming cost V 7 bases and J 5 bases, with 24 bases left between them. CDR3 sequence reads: CASTPLVVGGLNNEQFF. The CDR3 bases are TGTGCCAGCACCCCCCTCGTCGTGGGAGGATTAAACAATGAGCAGTTCTTC.

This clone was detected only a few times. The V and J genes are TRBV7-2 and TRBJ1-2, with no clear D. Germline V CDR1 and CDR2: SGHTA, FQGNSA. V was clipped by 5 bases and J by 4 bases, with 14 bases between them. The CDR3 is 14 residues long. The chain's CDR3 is CASSPGSSPYGYTF. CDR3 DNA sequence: TGTGCCAGCAGCCCTGGTTCTTCGCCCTATGGCTACACCTTC.

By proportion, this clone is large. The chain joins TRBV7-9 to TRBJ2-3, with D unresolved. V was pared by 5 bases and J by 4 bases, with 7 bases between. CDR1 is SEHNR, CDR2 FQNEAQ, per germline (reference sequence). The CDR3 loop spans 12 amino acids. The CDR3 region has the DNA TGTGCCAGCAGCCATCAGGCAGATACGCAGTATTTT. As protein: CASSHQADTQYF.

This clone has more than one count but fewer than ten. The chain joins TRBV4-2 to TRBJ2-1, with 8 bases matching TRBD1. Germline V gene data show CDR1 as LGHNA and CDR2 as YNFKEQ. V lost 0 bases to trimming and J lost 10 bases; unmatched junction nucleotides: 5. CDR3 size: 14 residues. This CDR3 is CASSQDPQGAEQFF. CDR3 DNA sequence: TGTGCCAGCAGCCAAGACCCCCAGGGGGCCGAGCAGTTCTTC.

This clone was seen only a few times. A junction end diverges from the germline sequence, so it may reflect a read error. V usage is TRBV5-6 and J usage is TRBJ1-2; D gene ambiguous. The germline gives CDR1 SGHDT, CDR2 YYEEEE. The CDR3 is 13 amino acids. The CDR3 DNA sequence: TGTGTCAGCAGCTTGCCAGCACTCTATGGCTACACCTTC. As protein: CVSSLPALYGYTF.

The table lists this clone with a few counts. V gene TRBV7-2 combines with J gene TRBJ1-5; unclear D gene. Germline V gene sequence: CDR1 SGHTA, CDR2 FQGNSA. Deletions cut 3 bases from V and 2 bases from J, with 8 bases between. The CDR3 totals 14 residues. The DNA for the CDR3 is TGTGCCAGCAGCTTCGGAAGGGGCAATCAGCCCCAGCATTTT. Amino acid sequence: CASSFGRGNQPQHF.

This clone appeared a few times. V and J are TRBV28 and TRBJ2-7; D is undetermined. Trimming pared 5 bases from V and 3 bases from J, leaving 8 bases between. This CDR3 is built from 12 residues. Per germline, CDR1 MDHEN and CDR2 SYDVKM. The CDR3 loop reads CASSQTRYEQYF. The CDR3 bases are TGTGCCAGCAGTCAGACCCGCTACGAGCAGTACTTC.